The T cell receptor beta chain described here comes from a study of T cell responses to AZD1222 COVID-19 vaccine. Study outcomes and limitations: Among vaccine-associated CD4 TCRs, coverage spanned spike, with dominance at 160-218 and 743-854. After the peak T cell response, and only then, were repertoires sampled.

This CDR3 contains 11 residues. Germline-derived CDR1 and CDR2 are SEHNR and FQNEAQ (reference sequence). V was clipped by 4 bases and J by 3 bases, with 0 bases between them. Timing groups of about 4 and about 12 weeks for second doses were pooled. Some clones are missing from TCRdb's copy, which holds only in-frame ones; the method was immunoSEQ multiplex PCR. The data show roughly 58,000 clones, roughly 89% seen once. This clone was detected a few times. Its antigen is still unknown. The rearrangement uses TRBV7-9 and TRBJ2-2; D is unresolved. Sequences were derived from peripheral blood, sampled 28 days after the second AZD1222 dose. The sequence derives from an adult who received the AZD1222 COVID-19 vaccine. Here the CDR3 DNA reads TGTGCCAGCAGCTACACCGGGGAGCTGTTTTTT. Its translation: CASSYTGELFF.